This TCR beta chain was found in a study of early T cells in non-severe SARS-CoV-2 infection. Background on the study: The sequenced material was bulk RNA from unsorted whole blood, and its chains were unpaired. Study outcomes and limitations: Database matching using VDJdb favored anti-spike CD8 responses, with private and CD4 specificities left missing.

This clonotype was observed at least ten times. The antigen is not known. The CDR3 loop spans 16 amino acids. V shed 1 base and J shed 6 bases, with 17 bases lying between them. Germline CDR1 SNHLY, CDR2 FYNNEI. Individual cDNA molecules received unique molecular identifiers during library preparation. TCRdb processed the 5' RACE reads anew with MiXCR; each CDR3 protein has one entry. The sample holds some 28,000 distinct CDR3 sequences, about 4.6% seen once. The source is an adult who was a healthcare worker with PCR-confirmed SARS-CoV-2 infection or an uninfected control (not recorded which). Sequencing was carried out using whole blood. The rearrangement uses TRBV2 and TRBJ2-3; tentative D call: TRBD2 (6 bases). In nucleotides, the CDR3 is TGTGCCAGCAGTGAAGGGGTTAGCGGACGTGGGGATACGCAGTATTTT. As protein: CASSEGVSGRGDTQYF.